A single sample gave rise to the 10 T cell receptor beta chains below, sequenced in a study of shared clonotypes between healthy human individuals. TCRdb's table, derived via immunoSEQ multiplex PCR, lists solely in-frame clones and lacks some. The sample contains 950,000 to 1,100,000 clones, about three quarters of which appear only once. The specimen was memory CD4+ T cells sorted from blood. The subset here: CD45RA-negative fraction. All receptors derive from a man between 18 and 29 years old in good health.

DNA for the CDR3: TGTGCCATCTCCCAGTCCTCTGGAAACACCATATATTTT. It specifies CAISQSSGNTIYF. The chain joins TRBV10-3 to TRBJ1-3; D gene uncertain. CDR3 length: 13 amino acids. The germline CDR1 and CDR2 sequences are ENHRY and SYGVKD. Trimming took off 8 bases at V and 0 bases at J, with 8 bases between the two ends.

This chain links TRBV7-9 with TRBJ2-5, with D perhaps TRBD2 (5 bases). The V and J ends lost 5 bases and 3 bases respectively, with 10 bases between them. From germline, CDR1 is SEHNR and CDR2 FQNEAQ (reference sequence). The length of the CDR3 is 13 residues. The CDR3 DNA reads as TGTGCCAGCAGCCTCGACGGGAAAGAGACCCAGTACTTC. Translating gives CASSLDGKETQYF.

The CDR3 is CASSKGGNPYEQYF. DNA of the CDR3: TGCGCCAGCAGTAAGGGAGGAAATCCGTACGAGCAGTACTTC. V and J are TRBV10-1 and TRBJ2-7, with D possibly being TRBD2 (6 bases). The CDR3 contains 14 residues. Germline V CDR1 and CDR2: WNHNN, SYGVQD (reference sequence). Trimming pared 5 bases from V and 4 bases from J, leaving 15 bases between.

This chain uses TRBV5-1 with TRBJ1-2, with TRBD1 matching 7 bases. In germline, CDR1 is SGHRS, CDR2 YFSETQ. There are 14 residues in the CDR3. Trimming cost V 0 bases and J 6 bases; bases outside gene matches: 5. DNA for the CDR3: TGCGCCAGCAGCTTGGCCGGCCAGGGGGATGGCTACACCTTC. Translating it yields CASSLAGQGDGYTF. Full variable domain (outside the CDR3, taken from reference TRBV5-1 and TRBJ1-2): KAGVTQTPRYLIKTRGQQVTLSCSPISGHRSVSWYQQTPGQGLQFLFEYFSETQRNKGNFPGRFSGRQFSNSRSEMNVSTLELGDSALYLCASSLAGQGDGYTFGSGTRLTVV.

This chain joins TRBV30 and TRBJ2-1, with D maybe TRBD2 (6 bases). Germline-derived CDR1 and CDR2 are GTSNPN and SVGIG (reference sequence). Trimming left V 3 bases short and J 4 bases short, with 22 bases between. This CDR3 is built from 17 residues. CDR3 protein: CAWRGGGGGGLYNEQFF. In DNA form, the CDR3 reads TGTGCCTGGAGGGGCGGTGGTGGGGGAGGACTGTACAATGAGCAGTTCTTC.

The chain joins TRBV5-8 to TRBJ2-4, with unresolved D. Trimming cost V 4 bases and J 7 bases, with 12 bases left between them. The CDR3 sequence is 13 residues long. The germline V gene has CDR1 SGHTS and CDR2 YDEGEE. The CDR3 is CASSPDPRNIQYF. DNA for the CDR3: TGTGCCAGCAGCCCCGACCCGAGGAACATTCAGTACTTC.

The genes are TRBV18 and TRBJ1-5; weak D call: TRBD1 (6 bases). The CDR3 covers 15 residues. Between the trimmed V and J ends, which lost 4 bases and 0 bases, there was a span of 10 bases. In germline, CDR1 is KGHSH, CDR2 LQKENI. The CDR3 DNA reads TGTGCCAGCTCACAGGGGGTTGGTAGCAATCAGCCCCAGCATTTT. Amino acids: CASSQGVGSNQPQHF.

This clone occurred a few times. The V and J genes are TRBV11-2 and TRBJ1-4; D gene unclear. The CDR3 covers 15 residues. Germline CDR1 SGHAT, CDR2 FQNNGV. With 1 base removed from V and 4 bases from J, the gap between germline ends came to 10 bases. The CDR3 nucleotides read TGTGCCAGCAGCTTAGGAGGACCGGTTAATGAAAAACTGTTTTTT. Protein sequence: CASSLGGPVNEKLFF.

The chain uses TRBV28 and TRBJ1-5, with no clear D. The CDR3 runs 14 residues. With 5 bases removed from V and 5 bases from J, the gap between germline ends came to 13 bases. CDR1 is MDHEN, CDR2 SYDVKM, per germline. The CDR3 loop is CASSVLGPHQPQHF. CDR3 nucleotides: TGTGCCAGCAGTGTACTCGGGCCGCATCAGCCCCAGCATTTT.

V and J are TRBV5-1 and TRBJ1-2, with D perhaps TRBD1 (5 bases). CDR3 length equals 14 residues. Germline CDR1 and CDR2: SGHRS and YFSETQ. The V and J ends lost 4 bases and 11 bases respectively, with 21 bases between them. The CDR3 nucleotides read TGCGCCAGCAGCCCGAACCGGGACGGCTCACCTTACACCTTC. Residues: CASSPNRDGSPYTF.